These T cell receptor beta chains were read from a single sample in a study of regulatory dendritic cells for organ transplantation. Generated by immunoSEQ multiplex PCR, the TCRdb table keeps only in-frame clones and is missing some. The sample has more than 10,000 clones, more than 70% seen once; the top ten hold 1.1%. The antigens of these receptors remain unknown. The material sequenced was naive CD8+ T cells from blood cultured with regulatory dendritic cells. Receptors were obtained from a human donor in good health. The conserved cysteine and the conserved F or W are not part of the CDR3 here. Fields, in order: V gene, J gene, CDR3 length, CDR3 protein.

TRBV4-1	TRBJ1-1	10	ASSQPHTGAF
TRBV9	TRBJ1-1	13	ASSVDPGGSTEAF
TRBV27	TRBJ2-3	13	ASSLSIQGTDTQY
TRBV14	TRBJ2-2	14	ASSNSGGAPTGELF
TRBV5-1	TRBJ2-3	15	ASSSYYRDIGTDTQY
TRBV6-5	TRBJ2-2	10	ASGPAGGELF
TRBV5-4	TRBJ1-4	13	ASSSPSGRQEKLF
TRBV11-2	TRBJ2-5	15	ASSLDFGRGYQETQY
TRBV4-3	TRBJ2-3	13	ASSQESGTTDTQY
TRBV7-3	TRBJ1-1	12	ASSSNGVNTEAF
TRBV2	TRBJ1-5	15	ASSGAGTGYSNQPQH
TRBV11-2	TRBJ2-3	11	ASSFMRVDTQY
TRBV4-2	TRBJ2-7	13	ASSPDFPGTYEQY
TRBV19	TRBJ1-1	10	ATRTGNTEAF
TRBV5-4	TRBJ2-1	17	ASSLRPARTGPFRNEQF
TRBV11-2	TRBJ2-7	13	ASSSFPGQGYEQY
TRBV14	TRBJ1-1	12	ASSPFDRRAEAF
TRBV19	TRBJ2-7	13	ASSMAGGRPYEQY